The 25 T cell receptor beta chains presented below share a single source sample, sequenced in a study of blood T cell repertoires in COVID-19. Produced via immunoSEQ multiplex PCR; TCRdb's table is partial and in-frame only. The sample gives 200,000 to 300,000 clones, about 82% of which show up once; 9% to 15% is in the top ten. Sequencing was carried out using peripheral blood. Every receptor here comes from an elderly man with acute or convalescent COVID-19.

This chain links TRBV24-1 with TRBJ2-7, with 9 nucleotides matching TRBD1. CDR3 size: 15 residues. J gave up 5 bases and V 4 bases, and 8 bases lay outside the gene matches. The germline V gene has CDR1 KGHDR and CDR2 SFDVKD. The CDR3 DNA is TGTGCCACCAGTGACGTGGGACAGGGAGGGAACGAGCAGTACTTC. This translates into CATSDVGQGGNEQYF.

This chain links TRBV6-2 or TRBV6-3 with TRBJ2-7; 7 bases line up with TRBD1. The CDR3 sequence is 14 residues long. CDR1 MNHEY and CDR2 SVGEGT come from the germline V gene. Trimming removed 5 bases from V and 5 bases from J; junction bases left unmatched: 9. CDR3 region: CASSRGQRWNEQYF. Written as DNA, the CDR3 is TGTGCCAGCAGTAGGGGACAGCGGTGGAACGAGCAGTACTTC.

The V and J genes are TRBV19 and TRBJ1-2, with D tentatively TRBD1 (6 bases). The CDR3 extends over 13 amino acids. In germline, CDR1 is LNHDA, CDR2 SQIVND (reference sequence). V lost 4 bases to trimming and J lost 5 bases, with 11 bases between them. CDR3 sequence (DNA): TGTGCCAGTAGTAGCGGACAGAGGTATGGCTACACCTTC. Its translation: CASSSGQRYGYTF.

Comments on this clone: Other nucleotide sequences in the sample specify the same CDR3. V gene TRBV2 combines with J gene TRBJ1-5; D is possibly TRBD1 (6 bases). The CDR3 spans 14 residues. V gave up 5 bases and J gave up 6 bases, with 14 bases separating them. In germline, CDR1 is SNHLY, CDR2 FYNNEI. The CDR3 bases are TGTGCCAGCAGTCAATTACAGGGAATTCAGCCCCAGCATTTT. Protein sequence: CASSQLQGIQPQHF.

V is TRBV4-2 and J is TRBJ2-6; 9 bases are shared with TRBD2. This CDR3 is 20 amino acids long. V trimming: 4 bases; J trimming: 0 bases; junction bases outside the gene matches: 13. Per the germline V gene, CDR1 is LGHNA and CDR2 is YNFKEQ. The CDR3 DNA is TGTGCCAGCAGCCTATTTAGTCTAGCGGGGACATCCTCTGGGGCCAACGTCCTGACTTTC. It encodes CASSLFSLAGTSSGANVLTF.

The gene calls are TRBV7-2 and TRBJ2-7; tentative D call: TRBD1 (6 bases). The CDR3 length is 15 residues. The V end was cut by 3 bases, the J end by 2 bases, with 14 bases between. Germline V gene lookup returns CDR1 SGHTA and CDR2 FQGNSA. The CDR3 loop is CASSLMGAATYEQYF. DNA for the CDR3: TGTGCCAGCAGCTTGATGGGGGCAGCGACCTACGAGCAGTACTTC.

The V gene is TRBV19, the J gene TRBJ1-5, with TRBD1 as a possible D gene (5 bases). V dropped 10 bases and J dropped 3 bases, with 13 bases sitting between them. The CDR3 loop spans 13 amino acids. Germline CDR1 reads LNHDA; CDR2 reads SQIVND (reference sequence). The CDR3: CATKSGFNQPQHF. In DNA form, the CDR3 reads TGTGCCACCAAATCAGGGTTCAATCAGCCCCAGCATTTT.

This chain links TRBV11-2 with TRBJ2-5; 9 bases fit TRBD2. CDR1 SGHAT and CDR2 FQNNGV come from the germline V gene. Losses at the gene ends were 5 bases for V and 8 bases for J; bases not matched to a gene: 9. The CDR3 loop spans 14 amino acids. The CDR3 loop is CASSLSGTSTTQYF. DNA for the CDR3: TGTGCCAGCAGCCTATCCGGGACTAGCACCACCCAGTACTTC.

This clone has more than one count but fewer than ten. V usage is TRBV13 and J usage is TRBJ2-5; D gene unclear. Deletions cut 5 bases from V and 5 bases from J, with 6 bases between. The CDR3 has 11 residues. Germline CDR1 PRHDT, CDR2 FYEKMQ (reference sequence). CDR3 loop: CASSPRETQYF. The DNA of the CDR3 is TGTGCCAGCAGCCCCCGGGAGACCCAGTACTTC.

V and J are TRBV4-2 and TRBJ2-1; a possible D gene is TRBD1 (5 bases). This CDR3 is 15 amino acids long. CDR1 LGHNA and CDR2 YNFKEQ come from the germline V gene. Trimming stripped 0 bases from V and 4 bases from J, with 10 bases between. The CDR3 spells CASSQDVGAYNEQFF. In nucleotides, the CDR3 is TGTGCCAGCAGCCAAGATGTAGGGGCGTACAATGAGCAGTTCTTC.

The chain recombines TRBV6-2 or TRBV6-3 with TRBJ2-2; tentative D call: TRBD2 (6 bases). The germline V and J ends were trimmed by 5 bases and 0 bases, with 16 bases remaining between them. Germline values: CDR1 MNHEY, CDR2 SVGEGT. The CDR3 covers 17 residues. In DNA, the CDR3 is TGTGCCAGCAGTACCGCCAGCGGAGGGCCGAACACCGGGGAGCTGTTTTTT. Its translation: CASSTASGGPNTGELFF.

V and J are TRBV5-1 and TRBJ1-1; 7 nucleotides match TRBD1. Losses at the gene ends were 5 bases for V and 2 bases for J; bases not matched to a gene: 12. The length of the CDR3 is 16 residues. CDR1 and CDR2 (germline): SGHRS, YFSETQ. This CDR3 reads CASSPYRDSQNTEAFF. The CDR3 DNA sequence: TGCGCCAGCAGTCCTTACCGGGACAGCCAAAACACTGAAGCTTTCTTT.

V gene TRBV11-2 combines with J gene TRBJ1-2; D may be TRBD1 (5 bases). Germline assignment: CDR1 SGHAT and CDR2 FQNNGV. The CDR3 is made up of 14 amino acids. The ends were cut back, 2 bases at V and 4 bases at J, with 11 bases in the middle. The CDR3 spells CASSLLGALYGYTF. CDR3 nucleotides: TGTGCCAGCAGCTTATTAGGGGCGCTCTATGGCTACACCTTC.

The rearrangement uses TRBV5-4 and TRBJ1-2; D call uncertain. Germline loops: CDR1 SGHNT, CDR2 YYREEE (reference sequence). V lost 2 bases to trimming and J lost 6 bases, with 17 bases between them. The CDR3 contains 15 residues. This CDR3 is CASSFLQSVFDGYTF. CDR3 in DNA: TGTGCCAGCAGCTTCTTACAGTCGGTTTTCGATGGCTACACCTTC. Filled out from reference TRBV5-4 and TRBJ1-2, the complete variable domain reads ETGVTQSPTHLIKTRGQQVTLRCSSQSGHNTVSWYQQALGQGPQFIFQYYREEENGRGNFPPRFSGLQFPNYSSELNVNALELDDSALYLCASSFLQSVFDGYTFGSGTRLTVV.

In the case of this clone: Other DNA sequences from this sample encode an identical CDR3 as well. The J gene is TRBJ2-2, the V gene TRBV5-1; unclear D gene. The germline V and J ends were trimmed by 0 bases and 4 bases, with 10 bases remaining between them. CDR1 and CDR2 from the germline V gene are SGHRS and YFSETQ. The CDR3 length is 15 residues. Here the CDR3 reads CASSLGGSGTGELFF. The CDR3 coding sequence is TGCGCCAGCAGCTTGGGTGGTAGTGGCACCGGGGAGCTGTTTTTT.

A single count supports this clone. V usage is TRBV2 and J usage is TRBJ2-7; TRBD1 matches 10 bases. The germline gives CDR1 SNHLY, CDR2 FYNNEI. This CDR3 contains 15 residues. The ends lost 2 bases at V and 3 bases at J; junction bases unmatched: 4. Here the CDR3 reads CASSERGTGVYEQYF. CDR3 DNA: TGTGCCAGCAGTGAACGGGGGACAGGGGTCTACGAGCAGTACTTC.

The rearrangement links TRBV5-1 to TRBJ2-5; 9 bases align to TRBD1. Losses at the gene ends were 4 bases for V and 5 bases for J; bases not matched to a gene: 9. CDR1 is SGHRS, CDR2 YFSETQ, per germline. This CDR3 is 15 amino acids long. The CDR3 loop reads CASSRLGQGLETQYF. The CDR3 DNA sequence: TGCGCCAGCAGCCGACTGGGACAGGGCTTGGAGACCCAGTACTTC.

The CDR3 spells CASSPMTGINTGELFF. CDR3 bases: TGTGCCAGCAGCCCTATGACAGGAATTAACACCGGGGAGCTGTTTTTT. V gene TRBV2 combines with J gene TRBJ2-2, with D possibly being TRBD1 (6 bases). Between the trimmed V and J ends, which lost 6 bases and 2 bases, there was a span of 16 bases. This CDR3 has 16 residues. Germline V CDR1 and CDR2: SNHLY, FYNNEI.

This rearrangement joins TRBV28 to TRBJ2-1, with 7 nucleotides matching TRBD2. This CDR3 contains 15 residues. V was pared by 2 bases and J by 5 bases, with 6 bases of the junction left unmatched. Germline V gives CDR1 MDHEN, CDR2 SYDVKM. The CDR3 DNA reads as TGTGCCAGCAGTTTAATCCGGACTAGAGACAATGAGCAGTTCTTC. As protein: CASSLIRTRDNEQFF.

This chain connects TRBV28 to TRBJ1-4; D possibly corresponds to TRBD1 (5 bases). Germline CDR1 is MDHEN and CDR2 is SYDVKM. CDR3 length: 16 residues. V was clipped by 2 bases and J by 0 bases, with 10 bases between them. CDR3: CASSLRGQPTNEKLFF. The DNA of the CDR3 is TGTGCCAGCAGTTTAAGGGGTCAACCAACTAATGAAAAACTGTTTTTT.

This clone occurred many times. The chain uses TRBV2 and TRBJ1-5, with 9 bases lining up with TRBD1. The V and J ends lost 3 bases and 0 bases, in that order; junction bases with no gene match: 15. Per germline, CDR1 SNHLY and CDR2 FYNNEI. The CDR3 length is 20 residues. Here the CDR3 reads CASSESRGQGVDSSNQPQHF. The CDR3 nucleotides read TGTGCCAGCAGTGAGAGTCGGGGACAGGGCGTTGACTCTAGCAATCAGCCCCAGCATTTT.

J is TRBJ1-4 and V is TRBV18, with D perhaps matching TRBD1 (5 bases). V was cut by 3 bases and J by 5 bases, with 16 bases left in between. The CDR3 extends over 16 amino acids. Germline lookup yields CDR1 KGHSH and CDR2 LQKENI. CDR3 coding DNA: TGTGCCAGCTCACCTGTAATATTCGGGGGAAATGAAAAACTGTTTTTT. Encoded protein: CASSPVIFGGNEKLFF.

This sequence joins TRBV19 and TRBJ2-1, with a tentative D call TRBD1 (8 bases). This CDR3 contains 14 residues. Per the germline V gene, CDR1 is LNHDA and CDR2 is SQIVND (reference sequence). The V and J ends lost 7 bases and 9 bases respectively, with 19 bases between them. The CDR3 loop is CASTGRTGPSEQFF. For the CDR3, the DNA is TGTGCCAGTACCGGGAGGACAGGGCCAAGTGAGCAGTTCTTC. Full variable domain (missing parts from reference TRBV19 and TRBJ2-1): DGGITQSPKYLFRKEGQNVTLSCEQNLNHDAMYWYRQDPGQGLRLIYYSQIVNDFQKGDIAEGYSVSREKKESFPLTVTSAQKNPTAFYLCASTGRTGPSEQFFGPGTRLTVL.

This clone was seen only once. V and J are TRBV5-8 and TRBJ2-1; the match to TRBD2 covers 7 bases. The CDR3 is 15 residues long. V was clipped by 1 base and J by 8 bases; unmatched bases: 9. Germline CDR1 reads SGHTS; CDR2 reads YDEGEE. The CDR3 reads CASSLLGGRGDEQFF. CDR3 in DNA: TGTGCCAGCAGCTTGTTGGGCGGGAGAGGGGATGAGCAGTTCTTC.

The rearrangement links TRBV7-2 to TRBJ2-3; TRBD2 matches at 11 bases. V gave up 1 base and J gave up 0 bases; unmatched junction bases: 3. The CDR3 runs 17 residues. Germline CDR1 SGHTA, CDR2 FQGNSA. CDR3 loop: CASSLVGTSGSTDTQYF. The CDR3 DNA is TGTGCCAGCAGCTTAGTCGGGACTAGCGGTAGCACAGATACGCAGTATTTT.